These 28 T cell receptor beta chains were all obtained from the same sample, sequenced in a study of blood T cells in healthy people across ages. PCR was performed a second time for about 6 to 12 cycles using a sample-barcoded 5' primer and a J-beta primer mix. TCRdb re-called the 5' RACE reads with MiXCR, one entry per CDR3 protein. The repertoire has just under 750,000 distinct CDR3 sequences, 22% of them found once; the top ten carry roughly a fifth. Sequencing was carried out using blood. All receptors derive from a man between 65 and 80 years old in good health.

The chain links TRBV3-1 to TRBJ2-7; tentatively, D is TRBD1 (6 bases). Per germline, CDR1 LGHDT and CDR2 YNNKEL (reference sequence). The ends were cut back, 3 bases at V and 7 bases at J, with 10 bases in the middle. The CDR3 has 12 amino acids. This CDR3 reads CASSHEGTEQYF. In DNA form, the CDR3 reads TGTGCCAGCAGCCACGAGGGGACAGAGCAGTACTTC.

The gene calls are TRBV6-5 and TRBJ1-2; a possible D gene is TRBD1 (6 bases). Germline V lookup: CDR1 MNHEY, CDR2 SVGAGI. The CDR3 is 12 amino acids. V lost 7 bases to trimming and J lost 3 bases, with 9 bases between them. The CDR3 region is CASKRQDYGYTF. CDR3 bases: TGTGCCAGCAAAAGACAGGACTATGGCTACACCTTC.

This clonotype was detected once. The chain couples TRBV5-1 to TRBJ2-3, with D possibly called TRBD1 or TRBD2 (6 bases each). The CDR3 is made up of 13 amino acids. The germline V and J ends were trimmed by 6 bases and 4 bases, with 12 bases remaining between them. Germline assignment: CDR1 SGHRS and CDR2 YFSETQ. The CDR3 sequence: CASKVGGADTQYF. CDR3 sequence (DNA): TGCGCCAGCAAGGTCGGGGGCGCAGATACGCAGTATTTT.

The chain couples TRBV9 to TRBJ1-6; D not resolved. Trimming took off 1 base at V and 7 bases at J, with 9 bases between the two ends. The CDR3 consists of 14 residues. CDR1 and CDR2 (germline): SGDLS, YYNGEE. In nucleotides, the CDR3 is TGTGCCAGCAGCGTACGAAGGGTGAATTCACCCCTCCACTTT. Translating it yields CASSVRRVNSPLHF.

This clonotype was found a few times. The CDR3 here is CASSWGTSSPLHF. The CDR3, as DNA: TGTGCCAGCAGTTGGGGTACCTCATCACCCCTCCACTTT. The gene calls are TRBV6-5 and TRBJ1-6; D is unresolved. Germline values: CDR1 MNHEY, CDR2 SVGAGI. The CDR3 is 13 residues long. Between the trimmed V and J ends, which lost 4 bases and 10 bases, there was a span of 11 bases.

The V and J genes are TRBV5-1 and TRBJ2-5; 10 bases are shared with TRBD2. Unmatched junction bases numbered 7, after V lost 0 bases and J lost 5 bases. Germline CDR1 SGHRS, CDR2 YFSETQ. The CDR3 covers 16 residues. CDR3 sequence reads: CASSLASLAGAETQYF. The CDR3 bases are TGCGCCAGCAGCTTGGCCTCTCTAGCGGGAGCGGAGACCCAGTACTTC.

The gene calls are TRBV24-1 and TRBJ2-1, with 8 nucleotides matching TRBD2. The ends lost 2 bases at V and 12 bases at J; junction bases unmatched: 11. CDR1 is KGHDR and CDR2 is SFDVKD in the germline V gene. The CDR3 loop spans 15 amino acids. The CDR3 nucleotides are TGTGCCACCAGTGATTCCGGACTAGCCGGGGGAAGGCAGTTCTTC. The encoded protein is CATSDSGLAGGRQFF.

This clonotype showed up just a few times. The chain carries TRBV14 and TRBJ2-1; D gene unclear. CDR1 SGHDN and CDR2 FVKESK come from the germline V gene. This CDR3 has 16 amino acids. With 1 base removed from V and 0 bases from J, the gap between germline ends came to 10 bases. CDR3 DNA: TGTGCCAGCAGCCAAGGGTTATCGGGCTCCTACAATGAGCAGTTCTTC. This encodes CASSQGLSGSYNEQFF. The full variable domain, rest sourced from reference TRBV14 and TRBJ2-1, is EAGVTQFPSHSVIEKGQTVTLRCDPISGHDNLYWYRRVMGKEIKFLLHFVKESKQDESGMPNNRFLAERTGGTYSTLKVQPAELEDSGVYFCASSQGLSGSYNEQFFGPGTRLTVL.

In this sample, this clonotype turned up a few times. The chain carries TRBV6-5 and TRBJ2-3, with unresolved D. Germline values: CDR1 MNHEY, CDR2 SVGAGI. The CDR3 length is 13 residues. The V end lost 7 bases, the J end lost 4 bases, and 12 bases lay between the germline ends. CDR3 in DNA: TGTGCCAGCAATAGTCCGATCGCAGATACGCAGTATTTT. Amino acids: CASNSPIADTQYF.

This clonotype was seen more than once but under ten times. The chain combines TRBV24-1 with TRBJ2-5; 11 nucleotides line up with TRBD2. The J call is doubtful: the DNA matches TRBJ2-1 better. The CDR3 loop spans 16 amino acids. The germline gives CDR1 KGHDR, CDR2 SFDVKD. The CDR3 reads CATSDQRLAGKDEQFF. As DNA, the CDR3 is TGTGCCACCAGTGATCAAAGACTAGCGGGGAAGGATGAGCAGTTCTTC.

Notes on this clonotype: Mismatch with germline at one junction end may stem from a read error. The rearrangement joins TRBV3-1 to TRBJ1-1, with a tentative D call TRBD1 (5 bases). Germline V gene data show CDR1 as LGHDT and CDR2 as YNNKEL (reference sequence). This CDR3 has 12 residues. The chain's CDR3 is CACSQPGLMAFF. The CDR3, as DNA: TGTGCCTGCAGCCAACCGGGACTGATGGCTTTCTTT.

This clonotype was counted a few times. The chain is built from TRBV20-1 and TRBJ2-7; no definite D call. V lost 0 bases and J lost 2, with 11 bases in between. Germline V gene lookup returns CDR1 DFQATT and CDR2 SNEGSKA (reference sequence). This CDR3 contains 14 residues. CDR3 region: CSARDLGRPYEQYF. The CDR3 region has the DNA TGCAGTGCTAGAGATCTCGGACGGCCCTACGAGCAGTACTTC.

The CDR3 spells CASSQERLAGGYQETQYF. CDR3 coding DNA: TGTGCCAGCAGCCAAGAGCGACTAGCGGGGGGGTACCAAGAGACCCAGTACTTC. J is TRBJ2-5 and V is TRBV3-1, with 14 bases matching TRBD2. J lost 0 bases, V lost 0 bases, and 3 bases had no gene match. Germline CDR1 and CDR2: LGHDT and YNNKEL (reference sequence). The CDR3 is made up of 18 amino acids.

This clonotype was detected a few times. The J gene is TRBJ2-7, the V gene TRBV3-1, with no clear D. The tail of the sequence fits TRBJ2-1 better, so the J call may be wrong. The CDR3 extends over 15 amino acids. The germline CDR1 and CDR2 sequences are LGHDT and YNNKEL (reference sequence). CDR3 nucleotides: TGTGCCAGCAGCCAGGTTCACTTGGACCACAATGAGCAGTTCTTC. It encodes CASSQVHLDHNEQFF.

This CDR3 is CASSLVQGIETQYF. The CDR3 DNA reads TGCGCCAGCAGCTTGGTCCAGGGTATAGAGACCCAGTACTTC. The chain employs TRBV5-1 and TRBJ2-5, with D possibly matching TRBD1 (5 bases). CDR1 is SGHRS, CDR2 YFSETQ, per germline. Trimming took off 0 bases at V and 4 bases at J, with 10 bases between the two ends. The CDR3 spans 14 residues.

The V and J genes are TRBV3-1 and TRBJ2-7, with no clear D. V lost 2 bases and J 6 bases, leaving 8 bases between the germline ends. The CDR3 length is 12 residues. The germline V gene encodes CDR1 LGHDT and CDR2 YNNKEL (reference sequence). CDR3 coding DNA: TGTGCCAGCAGCCAAACAAGGGTCGAGCAGTACTTC. This translates into CASSQTRVEQYF.

This clonotype was observed a handful of times. V usage is TRBV28 and J usage is TRBJ2-7; TRBD1 matches at 7 bases. The CDR3 is 13 residues long. J lost 3 bases, V lost 7 bases, and 6 bases had no gene match. Germline V CDR1 and CDR2: MDHEN, SYDVKM. The CDR3, as DNA: TGTGCCAGCACCTTGGGACAGAACTACGAGCAGTACTTC. The encoded protein is CASTLGQNYEQYF.

The V gene is TRBV14, the J gene TRBJ2-1; 8 bases map to TRBD1. Germline assignment: CDR1 SGHDN and CDR2 FVKESK. V gave up 0 bases and J gave up 16 bases; unmatched junction bases: 8. The CDR3 is 13 amino acids. The CDR3 is CASSQEVGTGPFF. The CDR3 DNA follows: TGTGCCAGCAGCCAAGAGGTTGGGACAGGACCATTCTTC.

This clonotype was seen a few times. The junction departs from germline at one end; a sequencing error may be responsible. The chain links TRBV28 to TRBJ1-2; TRBD1 matches 8 bases. The CDR3 consists of 12 residues. Germline-derived CDR1 and CDR2 are MDHEN and SYDVKM. CDR3 nucleotides: TGTGCCAGCAGTCTCCTCCGGACAGGGCGTCACTTC. Encoded protein: CASSLLRTGRHF.

The J gene is TRBJ2-5, the V gene TRBV2; perhaps TRBD1 as D (7 bases). The J call may not be correct, given that the DNA end is closer to TRBJ2-7. The CDR3 loop spans 16 amino acids. CDR1 and CDR2 from the germline V gene are SNHLY and FYNNEI. The CDR3, as DNA: TGTGCCAGCTGCGCCGGGTGGGGGGACAGCTCCTACGAGCAGTACTTC. Translation gives CASCAGWGDSSYEQYF.

The V and J genes are TRBV6-2 or TRBV6-3 and TRBJ2-3; TRBD1 agrees at 7 bases. Germline CDR1 reads MNHEY; CDR2 reads SVGEGT. Unmatched junction bases numbered 7, after V lost 5 bases and J lost 2 bases. This CDR3 is 15 amino acids long. The CDR3 DNA reads TGTGCCAGCAGTCAGGACAGGTCATCCACAGATACGCAGTATTTT. This codes for CASSQDRSSTDTQYF.

J is TRBJ2-3 and V is TRBV20-1; 14 bases are a match to TRBD2. J was trimmed by 6 bases and V by 3 bases; bases with no gene match: 5. Germline loops: CDR1 DFQATT, CDR2 SNEGSKA (reference sequence). The CDR3 loop spans 15 amino acids. Here the CDR3 DNA reads TGCAGTGCTAGCCCACGGACTAGCGGGGGGGATACGCAGTATTTT. Protein product: CSASPRTSGGDTQYF.

The sample holds a few counts of this clonotype. The rearrangement joins TRBV20-1 to TRBJ2-5, with 8 bases aligning to TRBD2. TRBJ2-1 explains the end of the DNA better; the J call may be wrong. CDR1 is DFQATT and CDR2 is SNEGSKA in the germline V gene (reference sequence). The length of the CDR3 is 17 residues. CDR3 in amino acids: CSARDPLRGGLGGEQFF. The CDR3 DNA reads TGCAGTGCTAGAGACCCTTTACGGGGGGGCCTGGGAGGTGAGCAGTTCTTC.

This clonotype was seen a few times. The chain carries TRBV25-1 and TRBJ1-1; D is perhaps TRBD1 (6 bases). V was cut by 1 base and J by 5 bases, with 11 bases left in between. CDR3 length equals 14 residues. Looked up from germline, CDR1 is MGHDK and CDR2 is SYGVNS. The CDR3 coding sequence is TGTGCCAGCAGTGAATGGGGGGGACAAACTGAAGCTTTCTTT. This gives the protein CASSEWGGQTEAFF.

This clonotype was picked up a small number of times. The chain combines TRBV10-1 with TRBJ1-5; D is ambiguous. The CDR3 consists of 13 residues. Trimming left V 3 bases short and J 3 bases short, with 6 bases between. Germline V gene data show CDR1 as WNHNN and CDR2 as SYGVQD (reference sequence). CDR3 sequence (DNA): TGCGCCAGCAGTGACGGCAACAATCAGCCCCAGCATTTT. It codes for CASSDGNNQPQHF.

This clonotype was counted at least ten times. V is TRBV6-5 and J is TRBJ1-2; D not resolved. Germline V gene sequence: CDR1 MNHEY, CDR2 SVGAGI. This CDR3 spans 14 amino acids. V was pared by 4 bases and J by 4 bases, with 13 bases between. This CDR3 reads CASSSTPLTYGYTF. Written as DNA, the CDR3 is TGTGCCAGCAGTTCCACGCCGCTGACCTATGGCTACACCTTC.

DNA of the CDR3: TGTGCCAGCAGCCATAACAGGGCCCCTGAAGCTTTCTTT. It is translated as CASSHNRAPEAFF. The chain uses TRBV3-1 and TRBJ1-1; D is possibly TRBD1 (6 bases). Germline V gene lookup returns CDR1 LGHDT and CDR2 YNNKEL (reference sequence). With 3 bases removed from V and 6 bases from J, the gap between germline ends came to 11 bases. This CDR3 has 13 residues.

This chain connects TRBV5-1 to TRBJ1-1, with 8 bases identical to TRBD1. V lost 0 bases, J lost 1 base, and 5 bases stayed unmatched. Germline assignment: CDR1 SGHRS and CDR2 YFSETQ. This CDR3 has 16 residues. CDR3 sequence (DNA): TGCGCCAGCAGCTTGGGTTTCGGGACAGGGAACACTGAAGCTTTCTTT. Protein sequence: CASSLGFGTGNTEAFF.